These T cell receptor beta chains were read from a single sample in a study of T cell responses to AZD1222 COVID-19 vaccine. The assay was immunoSEQ multiplex PCR, and TCRdb's table has in-frame clones only and misses some. The sample contains some 63,000 clones, around 80% of which appear only once. The sample was peripheral blood, taken on day 0 of AZD1222 vaccination. Every receptor here comes from an adult in good health. Both conserved end residues are part of each CDR3. A D gene is named only where the DNA matches it firmly. Rows may omit the clone size; those that give it use once, few, many or a size class.

j_call cdr3_length v_call d_call clone_size cdr3_nt cdr3_aa
TRBJ2-1 15 TRBV7-9 TRBD2 - TGTGCCAGCAGCAAGGGACTAGCGGGAGAGGAGGTTGAGTTCTTC CASSKGLAGEEVEFF
TRBJ2-1 14 TRBV4-2 TRBD2 - TGTGCCAGCAGCCCTAGCGGGAGGAAGGTTGAGCAGTTCTTC CASSPSGRKVEQFF
TRBJ2-1 13 TRBV4-2 - once TGTGCCAGCAGCCAAGCGGGAGTGAGTGAGCAGTTCTTC CASSQAGVSEQFF
TRBJ2-7 17 TRBV15 TRBD2 - TGTGCCACCAGCCCCAGGGCAGACGGACTAGCGGTTTACGAGCAGTACTTC CATSPRADGLAVYEQYF
TRBJ2-2 16 TRBV6-5 - - TGTGCCAGCAGTTACTCGATCCGGGGTTATACCGGGGAGCTGTTTTTT CASSYSIRGYTGELFF
TRBJ2-5 12 TRBV27 - - TGTGCCAGCAGTCCCGATCAAGAGACCCAGTACTTC CASSPDQETQYF
TRBJ1-1 12 TRBV30 - - TGTGCCTGGAGTGTTAGGGGCACTGAAGCTTTCTTT CAWSVRGTEAFF
TRBJ1-5 14 TRBV7-9 - - TGTGCCAGCAGCTTAGGGACGAGGGATCAGCCCCAGCATTTT CASSLGTRDQPQHF
TRBJ1-2 12 TRBV14 - - TGTGCCAGCAGCCAAGTAGGTCTGAACATTTACTTC CASSQVGLNIYF
TRBJ1-5 20 TRBV12-5 - - TGTGCTAGTGGTTTGGTCGTAACAGGTCGGGGGATTTATAGCAATCAGCCCCAGCATTTT CASGLVVTGRGIYSNQPQHF
TRBJ2-5 14 TRBV7-8 TRBD2 - TGTGCCAGCAGCTCGAGCGGGACCAGCAAGACCCAGTACTTC CASSSSGTSKTQYF
TRBJ1-2 13 TRBV7-2 - - TGTGCCAGCACCACCGGGATGGGCTATGGCTACACCTTC CASTTGMGYGYTF
TRBJ2-7 15 TRBV28 - - TGTGCCAGCAGTTTAGTAGGGATCATTTCCTACGAGCAGTACTTC CASSLVGIISYEQYF
TRBJ1-2 13 TRBV6-5 - - TGTGCCAGCAGTATTTCAAGGGGTGGCGGCTACACCTTC CASSISRGGGYTF
TRBJ1-4 13 TRBV28 - - TGTGCCAGCAGTCCCCCGTATAATGAAAAACTGTTTTTT CASSPPYNEKLFF
TRBJ1-1 15 TRBV28 - - TGTGCCAGCAGGCCTATTCTGGGACGTAGAACTGAAGCTTTCTTT CASRPILGRRTEAFF
TRBJ1-2 14 TRBV10-3 TRBD1 - TGTGCCATCAGGGGACAGGGAAGAAACTATGGCTACACCTTC CAIRGQGRNYGYTF
TRBJ1-1 13 TRBV4-2 - - TGTGCCAGCAGCCCCCGACCGGGCACTGAAGCTTTCTTT CASSPRPGTEAFF
TRBJ2-3 13 TRBV7-9 - few TGTGCCAGCAGCCCCCGGGGACCAGATACGCAGTATTTT CASSPRGPDTQYF
TRBJ2-3 15 TRBV9 - - TGTGCCAGCAGCCCCCGGCACCTTAGCACAGATACGCAGTATTTT CASSPRHLSTDTQYF
TRBJ2-1 15 TRBV6-4 - - TGTGCCAGCAGTGAAATACGGTCCTCCTACAATGAGCAGTTCTTC CASSEIRSSYNEQFF
TRBJ1-5 15 TRBV19 TRBD1 - TGTGCCAGTAGTAGGGGACAGTATGGCAATCAGCCCCAGCATTTT CASSRGQYGNQPQHF
TRBJ2-1 16 TRBV19 TRBD2 - TGTGCCAGTAGCACCCTAGGACTAGCGGGAGTTAATGAGCAGTTCTTC CASSTLGLAGVNEQFF
TRBJ2-5 14 TRBV5-8 - once TGTGCCAGCAGCTTGGACGTAGTTAGAGAGACCCAGTACTTC CASSLDVVRETQYF
TRBJ1-5 14 TRBV2 - - TGTGCCAGCAGTAGGTCAGAAAGCAATCAGCCCCAGCATTTT CASSRSESNQPQHF
TRBJ2-7 13 TRBV19 - - TGTGCCAGTAGTATCGGTATATCCTACGAGCAGTACTTC CASSIGISYEQYF
TRBJ1-1 12 TRBV5-6 - - TGTGCCAGCAGCTTCAAGCTCCGGGAAGCTTTCTTT CASSFKLREAFF
TRBJ2-3 16 TRBV7-2 - - TGTGCCAGCAGCTTATTGCGGGCCATGATTTGGAATACGCAGTATTTT CASSLLRAMIWNTQYF
TRBJ1-2 15 TRBV6-2/TRBV6-3 - - TGTGCCAGCAGCCTGATCGCCCCCGCGGGATATGGCTACACCTTC CASSLIAPAGYGYTF
TRBJ2-7 13 TRBV10-2 - - TGCGCCAGCAGTTTAGTAACCGAAGGCGAGCAGTACTTC CASSLVTEGEQYF
TRBJ2-5 13 TRBV27 - - TGTGCCAGCAGTTTAATGGAGAAAGAGACCCAGTACTTC CASSLMEKETQYF
TRBJ1-4 17 TRBV19 - - TGTGCCAGTAGTTCTTTGACAGGTGCAGTGGCTAATGAAAAACTGTTTTTT CASSSLTGAVANEKLFF
TRBJ1-5 13 TRBV27 - - TGTGCCAGCAGTCGGTTGGGCAATCAGCCCCAGCATTTT CASSRLGNQPQHF
TRBJ1-3 12 TRBV9 - - TGTGCCAGCAGCTCATACAGGGACACCATATATTTT CASSSYRDTIYF
TRBJ2-7 15 TRBV19 - - TGTGCCAGTAGTCCTCGGGACACGAGCTCCTACGAGCAGTACTTC CASSPRDTSSYEQYF
TRBJ1-2 14 TRBV18 - - TGTGCCAGCTCCCCAACGGACACTCCCGATGGCTACACCTTC CASSPTDTPDGYTF
TRBJ2-5 14 TRBV5-6 TRBD1 - TGTGCCAGCAGCTTGGCTAGGGGGCGGGAGACCCAGTACTTC CASSLARGRETQYF
TRBJ2-1 15 TRBV7-9 TRBD2 - TGTGCCAGCAGCTTCGCTAGCGGAACCTACAATGAGCAGTTCTTC CASSFASGTYNEQFF
TRBJ1-2 13 TRBV28 - - TGTGCCAGCAGAATAATGGGGTACTATGGCTACACCTTC CASRIMGYYGYTF
TRBJ1-6 14 TRBV6-5 - - TGTGCCAGCAGTTCCGCGGAGATTAATTCACCCCTCCACTTT CASSSAEINSPLHF
TRBJ2-7 12 TRBV27 - few TGTGCCAGCAGGGGGACAAACTACGAGCAGTACTTC CASRGTNYEQYF
TRBJ2-5 16 TRBV7-2 - - TGTGCCAGCAGCTTGGGACCTGTAGCGCCCCAAGAGACCCAGTACTTC CASSLGPVAPQETQYF
TRBJ2-1 15 TRBV15 TRBD2 - TGTGCCACCAGCTCCGGGACTAGCGGGATGGATGAGCAGTTCTTC CATSSGTSGMDEQFF
TRBJ1-6 16 TRBV5-4 - once TGTGCCAGCAGCTTGGTAACAGGGTCTACGGATTCACCCCTCCACTTT CASSLVTGSTDSPLHF
TRBJ1-2 15 TRBV4-1 - - TGCGCCAGCAGCCAAGAACGCGACAAAATTCATGGCTACACCTTC CASSQERDKIHGYTF
TRBJ1-1 13 TRBV7-8 - once TGTGCCAGCAGCCCGGGAGGGCAGGATGAAGCTTTCTTT CASSPGGQDEAFF
TRBJ2-2 16 TRBV9 - - TGTGCCAGCAGCGGTCAGACAGCGACCTACACCGGGGAGCTGTTTTTT CASSGQTATYTGELFF
TRBJ1-5 15 TRBV27 - - TGTGCCAGCAGTTTATCGGGAGATGTCAATCAGCCCCAGCATTTT CASSLSGDVNQPQHF
TRBJ2-1 14 TRBV5-1 - - TGCGCCAGCAGCTTGACCCTTGGGGGCAATGAGCAGTTCTTC CASSLTLGGNEQFF